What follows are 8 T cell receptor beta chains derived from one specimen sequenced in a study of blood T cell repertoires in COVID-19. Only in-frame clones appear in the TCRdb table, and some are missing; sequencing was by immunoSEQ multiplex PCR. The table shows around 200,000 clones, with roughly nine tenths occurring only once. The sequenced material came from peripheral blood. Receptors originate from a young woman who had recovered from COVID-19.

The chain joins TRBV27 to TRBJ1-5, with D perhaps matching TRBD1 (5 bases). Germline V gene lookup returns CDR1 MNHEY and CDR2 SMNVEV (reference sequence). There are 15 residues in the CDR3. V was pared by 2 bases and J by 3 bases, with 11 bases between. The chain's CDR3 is CASSLAAGLNQPQHF. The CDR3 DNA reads TGTGCCAGCAGTTTAGCCGCGGGGCTCAATCAGCCCCAGCATTTT.

DNA for the CDR3: TGTGCCAGCAGAAAGACAGGTTTTGCAGGAAACACCATATATTTT. It encodes CASRKTGFAGNTIYF. The V call is TRBV6-5, the J call TRBJ1-3; TRBD1 is a possible D gene (6 bases). This CDR3 spans 15 amino acids. V shed 6 bases and J shed 4 bases, with 16 bases lying between them. The germline gives CDR1 MNHEY, CDR2 SVGAGI.

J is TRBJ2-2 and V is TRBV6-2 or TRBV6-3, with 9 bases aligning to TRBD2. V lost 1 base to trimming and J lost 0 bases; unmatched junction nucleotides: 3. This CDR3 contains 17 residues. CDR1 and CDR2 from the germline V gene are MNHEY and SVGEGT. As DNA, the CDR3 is TGTGCCAGCAGTTACTTTAGCGGGAGCGCGAACACCGGGGAGCTGTTTTTT. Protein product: CASSYFSGSANTGELFF.

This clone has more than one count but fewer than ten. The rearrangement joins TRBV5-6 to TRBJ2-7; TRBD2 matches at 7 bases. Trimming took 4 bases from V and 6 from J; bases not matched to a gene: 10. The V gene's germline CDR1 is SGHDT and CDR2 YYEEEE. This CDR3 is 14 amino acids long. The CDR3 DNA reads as TGTGCCAGCAGCCTTGCTGCGGGAGCATCCGAGCAGTACTTC. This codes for CASSLAAGASEQYF.

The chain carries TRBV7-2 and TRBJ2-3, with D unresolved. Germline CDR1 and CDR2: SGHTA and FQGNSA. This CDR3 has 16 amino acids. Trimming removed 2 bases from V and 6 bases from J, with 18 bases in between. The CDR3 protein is CASSLSSLPSEDTQYF. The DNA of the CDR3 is TGTGCCAGCAGCTTAAGTAGCCTGCCGTCTGAGGATACGCAGTATTTT.

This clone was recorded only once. The CDR3: CASRDLDRHTPKAGELFF. The CDR3 coding sequence is TGTGCCAGTAGAGATCTGGACAGACACACCCCGAAGGCCGGGGAGCTGTTTTTT. V is TRBV19 and J is TRBJ2-2; a weak D match, TRBD1 (6 bases). The ends were cut back, 6 bases at V and 6 bases at J, with 26 bases in the middle. The germline V gene encodes CDR1 LNHDA and CDR2 SQIVND (reference sequence). This CDR3 has 18 amino acids.

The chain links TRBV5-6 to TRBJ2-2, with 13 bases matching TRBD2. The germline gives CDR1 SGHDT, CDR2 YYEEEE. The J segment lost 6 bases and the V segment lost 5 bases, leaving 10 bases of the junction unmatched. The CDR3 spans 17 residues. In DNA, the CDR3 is TGTGCCAGCAGACGCCTGATGGGACTAGCGGGACCCGGGGAGCTGTTTTTT. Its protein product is CASRRLMGLAGPGELFF.

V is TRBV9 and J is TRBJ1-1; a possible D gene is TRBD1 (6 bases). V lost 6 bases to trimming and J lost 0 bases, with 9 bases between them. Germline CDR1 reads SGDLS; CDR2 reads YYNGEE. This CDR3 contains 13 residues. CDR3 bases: TGTGCCAGCACCCAGGGGATGAACACTGAAGCTTTCTTT. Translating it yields CASTQGMNTEAFF.